The following is a T cell receptor (beta chain) sequence with its context. This sample is part of a study of blood T cell repertoires in COVID-19. Only in-frame clones appear in the TCRdb table, and some are missing; sequencing was by immunoSEQ multiplex PCR. Here the sample spans 650,000 to 800,000 clones, 70% to 90% being singletons. The CDR3 contains 12 residues. Germline values: CDR1 SGHTS, CDR2 YDEGEE. V was cut by 4 bases and J by 9 bases, with 13 bases left in between. This receptor was identified in a woman between 18 and 29 years old with acute or convalescent COVID-19. The V gene is TRBV5-8, the J gene TRBJ1-2, with no clear D. The sample comprised peripheral blood. The CDR3: CASSEGPRRYTF. CDR3 sequence (DNA): TGTGCCAGCAGCGAGGGCCCGCGACGCTACACCTTC.